Following are 28 T cell receptor beta chains from one sample sequenced in a study of spatial heterogeneity in lung cancer (dated by TCRdb to between 2018 and 2020). The library was generated by 5' RACE. TCRdb lists the instrument as NextSeq 500. Starting from the raw public reads, TCRdb applied fastp trimming at Q25, assembled clones with MiXCR and retained in-frame beta chains. Each entry merges the rows of one CDR3 protein and shows their most common DNA and genes. This sample holds 1,500 to 2,000 distinct CDR3 sequences; 7.8% were observed only once. 22% of the sample lies in the top ten. The sample's time point label is to be understood as: sample taken at primary tumor resection. Without any cell sorting, TCR sequencing was performed on whole RNA extracted either from tumor and nontumor lung tissue or from cryopreserved PBMC samples. Material: normal lung tissue next to the tumor, obtained at surgery. Every receptor here comes from a male donor with early-stage non-small cell lung cancer.

This clonotype appeared a few times. CDR3 region: CASRPGGEAFF. The CDR3 DNA is TGTGCCAGCAGACCAGGGGGCGAGGCTTTCTTT. The chain couples TRBV6-6 to TRBJ1-1, with 8 nucleotides matching TRBD1. From germline, CDR1 is MNHNY and CDR2 SVGAGI (reference sequence). V lost 6 bases and J lost 11; bases outside the gene matches: 5. The CDR3 length is 11 residues.

This clonotype is categorized as medium-sized. The rearrangement joins TRBV9 to TRBJ1-2; D might be TRBD1 (6 bases). Trimming stripped 0 bases from V and 2 bases from J, with 8 bases between. This CDR3 spans 14 amino acids. The germline V gene has CDR1 SGDLS and CDR2 YYNGEE. The CDR3 bases are TGTGCCAGCAGCGTAGTAGGGGGAAACTATGGCTACACCTTC. It specifies CASSVVGGNYGYTF.

This clonotype was found a few times. This chain connects TRBV28 to TRBJ1-5; D is perhaps TRBD1 (6 bases). Germline CDR1 and CDR2: MDHEN and SYDVKM. V was clipped by 5 bases and J by 1 base, with 12 bases between them. The CDR3 loop spans 15 amino acids. The CDR3 region is CASSPRGRSNQPQHF. CDR3 DNA sequence: TGTGCCAGCAGTCCCAGGGGACGGAGCAATCAGCCCCAGCATTTT.

This clonotype ranks as medium-sized. V is TRBV28 and J is TRBJ2-7; 8 nucleotides agree with TRBD2. Germline V gene sequence: CDR1 MDHEN, CDR2 SYDVKM. Trimming at V came to 7 bases and at J to 6 bases, leaving 5 bases not matched to a gene. This CDR3 is built from 12 residues. CDR3 nucleotide sequence: TGTGCCAGCAATAGCGGGGACCCCGAGCAGTACTTC. Its translation is CASNSGDPEQYF.

This clonotype counts as medium-sized. CDR3 nucleotides: TGTGCCAGCAGCATAGGGCCACGGGATAGCAATCAGCCCCAGCATTTT. Its protein is CASSIGPRDSNQPQHF. J is TRBJ1-5 and V is TRBV7-9; D remains ambiguous. From germline, CDR1 is SEHNR and CDR2 FQNEAQ (reference sequence). V was pared by 5 bases and J by 0 bases, with 14 bases between. CDR3 size: 16 residues.

The chain couples TRBV29-1 to TRBJ2-1; 10 bases map to TRBD2. J lost 6 bases, V lost 6 bases, and 11 bases had no gene match. This CDR3 is 15 amino acids long. Germline assignment: CDR1 SQVTM and CDR2 ANQGSEA. Written as DNA, the CDR3 is TGCAGCGTCGCCCGGGGGAGCGGGGGGGCCAATGAGCAGTTCTTC. It codes for CSVARGSGGANEQFF.

The V gene is TRBV12-3 or TRBV12-4, the J gene TRBJ2-3; 9 bases align to TRBD2. There are 15 residues in the CDR3. The trim removed 5 bases at V and 1 base at J, leaving 4 bases unmatched. The CDR3 nucleotides are TGTGCCAGCAGTGTCCGGACTAGCGGCACAGATACGCAGTATTTT. Translation: CASSVRTSGTDTQYF.

In this sample, this clonotype is medium-sized. CDR3: CASCRSFLGSYNEQFF. DNA of the CDR3: TGTGCCAGCTGCCGATCATTTTTGGGGTCCTACAATGAGCAGTTCTTC. J is TRBJ2-1 and V is TRBV6-2 or TRBV6-3; D gene ambiguous. CDR3 length equals 16 residues. CDR1 and CDR2 from the germline V gene are MNHEY and SVGEGT. V dropped 8 bases and J dropped 1 base, with 18 bases sitting between them.

In this sample, this clonotype turned up a few times. V is TRBV28 and J is TRBJ2-2; 7 nucleotides line up with TRBD1. V shed 4 bases and J 7 bases; nucleotides not matched to a gene: 6. This CDR3 contains 14 residues. Germline CDR1 is MDHEN and CDR2 is SYDVKM. The DNA of the CDR3 is TGTGCCAGCAGTTCGCCAGGGGGTAGCGGGGAGCTGTTTTTT. This encodes CASSSPGGSGELFF.

This clonotype was counted between two and nine times. The V call is TRBV28, the J call TRBJ2-1; no definite D call. Germline assignment: CDR1 MDHEN and CDR2 SYDVKM. Trimming stripped 2 bases from V and 6 bases from J, with 5 bases between. This CDR3 has 12 amino acids. The chain's CDR3 is CASSLGINEQFF. In nucleotides, the CDR3 is TGTGCCAGCAGTTTAGGTATCAATGAGCAGTTCTTC.

The chain combines TRBV7-2 with TRBJ1-2, with unresolved D. Germline-derived CDR1 and CDR2 are SGHTA and FQGNSA. The CDR3 is 13 amino acids. V shed 7 bases and J shed 4 bases, with 13 bases lying between them. CDR3 nucleotides: TGTGCCAGCACCGGACTATTCGGCTATGGCTACACCTTC. This encodes CASTGLFGYGYTF.

This clonotype is labeled as medium-sized. The CDR3 region has the DNA TGTGCCAGCAGCCAGGGCAGCTACAATGAGCAGTTCTTC. Protein product: CASSQGSYNEQFF. V is TRBV6-5 and J is TRBJ2-1, with D maybe TRBD1 (5 bases). The germline CDR1 and CDR2 sequences are MNHEY and SVGAGI. The CDR3 runs 13 residues. V gave up 6 bases and J gave up 3 bases, with 9 bases separating them.

The chain employs TRBV5-4 and TRBJ1-1; D unclear. CDR1 is SGHNT and CDR2 is YYREEE in the germline V gene (reference sequence). With 0 bases removed from V and 3 bases from J, the gap between germline ends came to 9 bases. The CDR3 runs to 14 residues. The CDR3 protein is CASSLGAGHTEAFF. Written as DNA, the CDR3 is TGTGCCAGCAGCTTGGGAGCGGGTCACACTGAAGCTTTCTTT.

This clonotype showed up many times. DNA for the CDR3: TGTGCCAGCAGCCAAGAATGGAGCAATTCACCCCTCCACTTT. Its translation: CASSQEWSNSPLHF. J is TRBJ1-6 and V is TRBV3-1; D uncertain. V lost 0 bases to trimming and J lost 7 bases, with 7 bases between them. There are 14 residues in the CDR3. CDR1 is LGHDT, CDR2 YNNKEL, per germline (reference sequence).

Relative to its sample, this clonotype is medium-sized. J is TRBJ2-1 and V is TRBV7-2; 10 bases align to TRBD2. The CDR3 length is 16 residues. V dropped 0 bases and J dropped 4; count of bases not matched to a gene: 3. In germline, CDR1 is SGHTA, CDR2 FQGNSA. The CDR3 reads CASSLAASGGYNEQFF. As DNA, the CDR3 is TGTGCCAGCAGCTTAGCGGCTAGCGGGGGTTACAATGAGCAGTTCTTC. Variable domain in full (rest from reference TRBV7-2 and TRBJ2-1): GAGVSQSPSNKVTEKGKDVELRCDPISGHTALYWYRQSLGQGLEFLIYFQGNSAPDKSGLPSDRFSAERTGGSVSTLTIQRTQQEDSAVYLCASSLAASGGYNEQFFGPGTRLTVL.

This clonotype is termed medium-sized. This chain uses TRBV6-5 with TRBJ2-3; D is possibly TRBD1 (5 bases). V was clipped by 5 bases and J by 2 bases, with 8 bases between them. Per germline, CDR1 MNHEY and CDR2 SVGAGI. There are 13 residues in the CDR3. CDR3 residues: CASSQGFTDTQYF. As DNA, the CDR3 is TGTGCCAGCAGTCAGGGATTCACAGATACGCAGTATTTT.

This clonotype appeared many times. The V gene is TRBV20-1, the J gene TRBJ2-7; 7 bases are shared with TRBD1. With V trimmed by 6 bases and J by 2 bases, 4 bases remained unmatched. The germline V gene encodes CDR1 DFQATT and CDR2 SNEGSKA (reference sequence). The CDR3 contains 12 residues. CDR3 residues: CSAGTDTYEQYF. The CDR3, as DNA: TGCAGTGCGGGGACAGATACCTACGAGCAGTACTTC.

This clonotype is deemed medium-sized. The genes are TRBV7-9 and TRBJ1-5; no firm D call. In germline, CDR1 is SEHNR, CDR2 FQNEAQ (reference sequence). V was clipped by 1 base and J by 3 bases, with 16 bases between them. CDR3 length: 17 amino acids. The CDR3 region is CASSLVYSEGTNQPQHF. CDR3 sequence (DNA): TGTGCCAGCAGCTTAGTTTATAGTGAGGGTACCAATCAGCCCCAGCATTTT.

By its share, this clonotype is medium-sized (0.01 to 0.1%). This chain uses TRBV7-2 with TRBJ1-4; the match to TRBD1 covers 10 bases. Trimming took 5 bases from V and 6 from J; bases not matched to a gene: 9. This CDR3 contains 16 residues. Germline CDR1 SGHTA, CDR2 FQGNSA. The CDR3 DNA is TGTGCCAGCAGCCCCCAAGCGGACAGGGGGGATGAAAAACTGTTTTTT. Amino acids: CASSPQADRGDEKLFF. The variable domain in full, completed from reference TRBV7-2 and TRBJ1-4, reads GAGVSQSPSNKVTEKGKDVELRCDPISGHTALYWYRQSLGQGLEFLIYFQGNSAPDKSGLPSDRFSAERTGGSVSTLTIQRTQQEDSAVYLCASSPQADRGDEKLFFGSGTQLSVL.

Sample share makes this clonotype large. The rearrangement links TRBV6-5 to TRBJ2-2; D remains unclear. Germline lookup yields CDR1 MNHEY and CDR2 SVGAGI. V lost 6 bases, J lost 2 bases, and 7 bases lay in between. This CDR3 comprises 13 residues. CDR3 amino acids: CASSWSNTGELFF. For the CDR3, the DNA is TGTGCCAGCAGCTGGTCTAACACCGGGGAGCTGTTTTTT.

This clonotype is medium-sized. This sequence joins TRBV6-5 and TRBJ2-2; D is perhaps TRBD1 (6 bases). Germline assignment: CDR1 MNHEY and CDR2 SVGAGI. The CDR3 contains 14 residues. V was cut by 6 bases and J by 4 bases, with 12 bases left in between. The CDR3 bases are TGTGCCAGCAGCCCCCCAGGGGCCACCGGGGAGCTGTTTTTT. This gives the protein CASSPPGATGELFF.

This clonotype was seen repeatedly, ten times or more. V gene TRBV7-2 combines with J gene TRBJ1-3, with a possible D match to TRBD1 (5 bases). Trimming removed 3 bases from V and 0 bases from J, with 15 bases in between. Germline CDR1 and CDR2: SGHTA and FQGNSA. The CDR3 length is 17 residues. As DNA, the CDR3 is TGTGCCAGCAGCTTGGGGGTTAGTCTGGACTCTGGAAACACCATATATTTT. Its protein product is CASSLGVSLDSGNTIYF. Full variable domain (remainder filled in from reference TRBV7-2 and TRBJ1-3): GAGVSQSPSNKVTEKGKDVELRCDPISGHTALYWYRQSLGQGLEFLIYFQGNSAPDKSGLPSDRFSAERTGGSVSTLTIQRTQQEDSAVYLCASSLGVSLDSGNTIYFGEGSWLTVV.

This clonotype was seen repeatedly, ten times or more. V and J are TRBV5-1 and TRBJ2-7, with D perhaps TRBD1 (5 bases). This CDR3 is 14 amino acids long. Germline CDR1 and CDR2: SGHRS and YFSETQ. The germline V and J ends were trimmed by 0 bases and 1 base, with 8 bases remaining between them. CDR3 coding DNA: TGCGCCAGCAGCTTGGGACAGTTTTCCTACGAGCAGTACTTC. Amino acids: CASSLGQFSYEQYF.

By proportion, this clonotype is large (0.1 to 1%). This sequence joins TRBV30 and TRBJ1-5; TRBD1 aligns across 7 bases. J gave up 6 bases and V 2 bases, and 7 bases lay outside the gene matches. The CDR3 is 14 residues long. CDR1 and CDR2 from the germline V gene are GTSNPN and SVGIG (reference sequence). CDR3 DNA sequence: TGTGCCTGGAGTCTAGGAGGGGGCGGTCAGCCCCAGCATTTT. Amino acids: CAWSLGGGGQPQHF.

The rearrangement uses TRBV6-6 and TRBJ2-2; 13 bases map to TRBD2. The CDR3 runs 14 residues. The germline gives CDR1 MNHNY, CDR2 SVGAGI (reference sequence). The J segment lost 9 bases and the V segment lost 7 bases, leaving 5 bases of the junction unmatched. CDR3 sequence: CASIRTSGSRELFF. The CDR3 DNA follows: TGTGCCAGCATCAGGACTAGCGGGAGCAGGGAGCTGTTTTTT.

In this sample, this clonotype is medium-sized. The V gene is TRBV27, the J gene TRBJ1-1; no clear D gene. Germline-derived CDR1 and CDR2 are MNHEY and SMNVEV (reference sequence). The CDR3 consists of 14 residues. The V gene lost 11 bases and the J gene lost 2 bases, with 18 bases spanning the gap. The DNA of the CDR3 is TGTGCCTCTCGCCCGGACGGAAAAAACACTGAAGCTTTCTTT. This translates into CASRPDGKNTEAFF.

This clonotype was counted a few times. J is TRBJ2-7 and V is TRBV6-2 or TRBV6-3; D unclear. V was pared by 4 bases and J by 3 bases, with 16 bases between. Germline CDR1 reads MNHEY; CDR2 reads SVGEGT. This CDR3 has 15 amino acids. This CDR3 reads CASSLLLPNHYEQYF. In nucleotides, the CDR3 is TGTGCCAGCAGTTTGCTGTTACCTAACCACTACGAGCAGTACTTC.

This clonotype came up many times. CDR3 loop: CASSLHRQVNSNQPQHF. CDR3 nucleotides: TGTGCCAGCAGCTTGCATAGACAGGTGAATAGCAATCAGCCCCAGCATTTT. This sequence joins TRBV5-8 and TRBJ1-5; TRBD1 might be the D (6 bases). CDR1 and CDR2 (germline): SGHTS, YDEGEE. This CDR3 is built from 17 residues. V lost 1 base to trimming and J lost 0 bases, with 14 bases between them.